The clone carrying this T cell receptor beta chain showed up just a few times. Its antigen remains unidentified. Quantitative 5'-RACE with molecular barcodes produced the TCR beta libraries. TCRdb independently ran MiXCR on the 5' RACE reads; one entry per CDR3 protein. The sample records 120,000 or so distinct CDR3 sequences, 12% to 15% being singletons. CDR1 is SNHLY, CDR2 FYNNEI, per germline. The CDR3 is made up of 15 amino acids. V dropped 5 bases and J dropped 0 bases, with 11 bases sitting between them. The sample comes from a study of CD8 T cells in ankylosing spondylitis. Regarding the study as a whole: For ankylosing spondylitis blood, a TCR beta motif of 8 or 9 highly homologous variants appeared characteristic. Within peripheral blood, clones linked to disease were CD8+ and relatively rare. Reportedly, matched ankylosing spondylitis synovial fluid was significantly enriched for disease-linked clones.

This clonotype was sampled from a female donor with ankylosing spondylitis or in good health (not recorded which). Sequencing was carried out using blood, either unsorted or a sorted T cell fraction (not recorded which). The J gene is TRBJ1-5, the V gene TRBV2; possibly TRBD1 for D (5 bases). CDR3 sequence reads: CASSIRQNSNQPQHF. Here the CDR3 DNA reads TGTGCCAGCAGTATTCGACAGAATAGCAATCAGCCCCAGCATTTT.